These T cell receptor beta chains were read from a single sample in a study of cytomegalovirus exposure and HLA in healthy donors. TCRdb keeps only in-frame clones here, not all; method: immunoSEQ multiplex PCR. The table lists tens of thousands of clones, approximately 63% of them singletons. The sequencing sample was made of PBMCs. Source of these receptors: a woman aged 25 to 39 in good health and CMV-seronegative. CDR3s include the opening cysteine and the closing phenylalanine or tryptophan. Fields, in order: clone size, J gene, V gene, D gene, CDR3 DNA, CDR3 protein. A D gene is named only where the DNA matches it firmly. Some rows have no size entry. The others give once, few or many, or a class for an expanded clone.

clone_size: once
j_call: TRBJ1-1
v_call: TRBV15
d_call: TRBD1
cdr3_nt: TGTGCCACCAGCATACGGACAGGGCTCTTTAGCACTGAAGCTTTCTTT
cdr3_aa: CATSIRTGLFSTEAFF

clone_size: .
j_call: TRBJ1-5
v_call: TRBV19
d_call: TRBD1
cdr3_nt: TGTGCCAGTAGCAGGGACAGTCAATTCAATCAGCCCCAGCATTTT
cdr3_aa: CASSRDSQFNQPQHF

clone_size: few
j_call: TRBJ2-1
v_call: TRBV27
d_call: .
cdr3_nt: TGTGCCAGCAGTTTATCTCCAGGACTGAATGAGCAGTTCTTC
cdr3_aa: CASSLSPGLNEQFF

clone_size: .
j_call: TRBJ2-2
v_call: TRBV10-1
d_call: TRBD2
cdr3_nt: TGCGCCAGCAGAAGGACTAGCGAGGGGGAGCTGTTTTTT
cdr3_aa: CASRRTSEGELFF

clone_size: .
j_call: TRBJ1-5
v_call: TRBV7-9
d_call: .
cdr3_nt: TGTGCCAGCAGCTTGGGTGGGGGCTCGGTTCCCCAGCATTTT
cdr3_aa: CASSLGGGSVPQHF

clone_size: medium-sized
j_call: TRBJ2-7
v_call: TRBV6-5
d_call: TRBD1
cdr3_nt: TGTGCCAGCAGTTACTCGAATTCAGGGGGCGAGCAGTACTTC
cdr3_aa: CASSYSNSGGEQYF

clone_size: .
j_call: TRBJ2-6
v_call: TRBV25-1
d_call: .
cdr3_nt: TGTGCCAGCAGTGCCGACATAGGACAGTCAGGGGCCAACGTCCTGACTTTC
cdr3_aa: CASSADIGQSGANVLTF

clone_size: .
j_call: TRBJ2-5
v_call: TRBV4-1
d_call: TRBD2
cdr3_nt: TGCGCCAGCAGCCGACCACCTAGCGGGAGTTACCAAGAGACCCAGTACTTC
cdr3_aa: CASSRPPSGSYQETQYF

clone_size: .
j_call: TRBJ1-1
v_call: TRBV5-1
d_call: .
cdr3_nt: TGCGCCAGCAGCTTCAGGGGTGTTCACACTGAAGCTTTCTTT
cdr3_aa: CASSFRGVHTEAFF

clone_size: few
j_call: TRBJ1-1
v_call: TRBV27
d_call: TRBD1
cdr3_nt: TGTGCCAGCAGCTTTTCGCTGAACAGGGGCCCGGGTTTCGCTGAAGCTTTCTTT
cdr3_aa: CASSFSLNRGPGFAEAFF

clone_size: .
j_call: TRBJ2-6
v_call: TRBV5-1
d_call: .
cdr3_nt: TGCGCCAGCAACCTGGTGGGCGGGGCCAACGTCCTGACTTTC
cdr3_aa: CASNLVGGANVLTF

clone_size: .
j_call: TRBJ1-5
v_call: TRBV4-3
d_call: TRBD1
cdr3_nt: TGCGCCAGCAGCCTCGGACAGGGTAACAATCAGCCCCAGCATTTT
cdr3_aa: CASSLGQGNNQPQHF

clone_size: few
j_call: TRBJ2-7
v_call: TRBV19
d_call: TRBD1
cdr3_nt: TGTGCCAGTCGCCCTGGACAGGGGGACGAGCAGTACTTC
cdr3_aa: CASRPGQGDEQYF

clone_size: few
j_call: TRBJ1-3
v_call: TRBV7-9
d_call: .
cdr3_nt: TGTGCCAGCAGCACCCGAATTACAGGAAACACCATATATTTT
cdr3_aa: CASSTRITGNTIYF

clone_size: .
j_call: TRBJ2-3
v_call: TRBV5-4
d_call: .
cdr3_nt: TGTGCCAGCAGCTTGGGGGCCCCTAGCACAGATACGCAGTATTTT
cdr3_aa: CASSLGAPSTDTQYF

clone_size: .
j_call: TRBJ2-7
v_call: TRBV15
d_call: .
cdr3_nt: TGTGCCACCAGCAGCAAGCGGAATTACGAGCAGTACTTC
cdr3_aa: CATSSKRNYEQYF

clone_size: few
j_call: TRBJ1-1
v_call: TRBV27
d_call: TRBD1
cdr3_nt: TGTGCCAGCCATTTTACTTTGACAGGGAAGACTGAAGCTTTCTTT
cdr3_aa: CASHFTLTGKTEAFF

clone_size: .
j_call: TRBJ2-7
v_call: TRBV4-2
d_call: TRBD2
cdr3_nt: TGTGCCAGCAGCCAAAGGCTAGCGGGGGACCCCTACGAGCAGTACTTC
cdr3_aa: CASSQRLAGDPYEQYF

clone_size: .
j_call: TRBJ2-7
v_call: TRBV4-2
d_call: .
cdr3_nt: TGTGCCAGCAGCCCCGACAGCTCCTACGAGCAGTACTTC
cdr3_aa: CASSPDSSYEQYF

clone_size: few
j_call: TRBJ1-3
v_call: TRBV5-4
d_call: .
cdr3_nt: TGTGCCAAACAGGACCCCAGCTCTGGAAACACCATATATTTT
cdr3_aa: CAKQDPSSGNTIYF

clone_size: .
j_call: TRBJ2-3
v_call: TRBV28
d_call: .
cdr3_nt: TGTGCCAGCTTTCCCGGGAGCACAGATACGCAGTATTTT
cdr3_aa: CASFPGSTDTQYF

clone_size: .
j_call: TRBJ2-5
v_call: TRBV7-2
d_call: TRBD1
cdr3_nt: TGTGCCAGCAGCCAACAGACAGGGCTGGAGGAGACCCAGTACTTC
cdr3_aa: CASSQQTGLEETQYF

clone_size: .
j_call: TRBJ1-1
v_call: TRBV2
d_call: .
cdr3_nt: TGTGCCAGCAGTGCTAGGAACACTGAAGCTTTCTTT
cdr3_aa: CASSARNTEAFF

clone_size: .
j_call: TRBJ1-1
v_call: TRBV4-3
d_call: TRBD1
cdr3_nt: TGCGCCAGCAGCCAGGGACAGCCTACCTCTGAAGCTTTCTTT
cdr3_aa: CASSQGQPTSEAFF

clone_size: .
j_call: TRBJ2-5
v_call: TRBV5-1
d_call: .
cdr3_nt: TGCGCCAGCAGCTTGACATTGGGGGGTCGGGAGACCCAGTACTTC
cdr3_aa: CASSLTLGGRETQYF

clone_size: .
j_call: TRBJ1-5
v_call: TRBV13
d_call: .
cdr3_nt: TGTGCCAGCAGCTTAGGGCGGAACAATCAGCCCCAGCATTTT
cdr3_aa: CASSLGRNNQPQHF

clone_size: .
j_call: TRBJ2-7
v_call: TRBV11-2
d_call: .
cdr3_nt: TGTGCCAGCAGCTTAGAGGGCAGGGGAAACGAGCAGTACTTC
cdr3_aa: CASSLEGRGNEQYF

clone_size: few
j_call: TRBJ2-3
v_call: TRBV7-8
d_call: TRBD2
cdr3_nt: TGTGCCAGCAGCTTACAAGCGGGAGGCGTGGATACGCAGTATTTT
cdr3_aa: CASSLQAGGVDTQYF

clone_size: .
j_call: TRBJ2-5
v_call: TRBV5-4
d_call: TRBD2
cdr3_nt: TGTGCCAGCAGCCTTCCGGGACTAGCGGAAGAGACCCAGTACTTC
cdr3_aa: CASSLPGLAEETQYF

clone_size: .
j_call: TRBJ1-2
v_call: TRBV10-3
d_call: .
cdr3_nt: TGTGCCATCAGTGAGTCAGGGGCCCACTACACCTTC
cdr3_aa: CAISESGAHYTF

clone_size: .
j_call: TRBJ1-1
v_call: TRBV10-3
d_call: .
cdr3_nt: TGTGCCATCAGTGCCGTGGAGGGGAACACTGAAGCTTTCTTT
cdr3_aa: CAISAVEGNTEAFF

clone_size: .
j_call: TRBJ2-7
v_call: TRBV5-1
d_call: .
cdr3_nt: TGCGCCAGCAGCTTGGATAATTGGCTAGTCTACGAGCAGTACTTC
cdr3_aa: CASSLDNWLVYEQYF

clone_size: .
j_call: TRBJ1-2
v_call: TRBV6-5
d_call: .
cdr3_nt: TGTGCCAGCAGTTCCTCCGGCGAAGGGGAAATTTATGGCTACACCTTC
cdr3_aa: CASSSSGEGEIYGYTF

clone_size: .
j_call: TRBJ1-1
v_call: TRBV9
d_call: .
cdr3_nt: TGTGCCAGCAGCGTAGCATACACTGAAGCTTTCTTT
cdr3_aa: CASSVAYTEAFF

clone_size: .
j_call: TRBJ2-5
v_call: TRBV28
d_call: .
cdr3_nt: TGTGCCAGCAGCGAGGTCACAGGACAAGAGACCCAGTACTTC
cdr3_aa: CASSEVTGQETQYF

clone_size: .
j_call: TRBJ2-5
v_call: TRBV15
d_call: .
cdr3_nt: TGTGCCACCAGCAGAGAGCTACTAAACCAAGAGACCCAGTACTTC
cdr3_aa: CATSRELLNQETQYF

clone_size: .
j_call: TRBJ2-7
v_call: TRBV7-9
d_call: .
cdr3_nt: TGTGCCAGCAGCCCGAGGGAGGAAGCCTACGAGCAGTACTTC
cdr3_aa: CASSPREEAYEQYF

clone_size: .
j_call: TRBJ1-2
v_call: TRBV19
d_call: .
cdr3_nt: TGTGCCAGTAGTTTCGGAACAGGGAATGCCTATGGCTACACCTTC
cdr3_aa: CASSFGTGNAYGYTF

clone_size: .
j_call: TRBJ1-2
v_call: TRBV10-3
d_call: .
cdr3_nt: TGTGCCATCAGTGACCTCGGGGGAGCAGATGGCTACACCTTC
cdr3_aa: CAISDLGGADGYTF

clone_size: .
j_call: TRBJ2-5
v_call: TRBV5-6
d_call: TRBD1
cdr3_nt: TGTGCCAGCAGCTTCATGGACAGGGTTGAGACCCAGTACTTC
cdr3_aa: CASSFMDRVETQYF

clone_size: .
j_call: TRBJ2-5
v_call: TRBV2
d_call: .
cdr3_nt: TGTGCCAGCAGATCGGGGGGCGGAGAGACCCAGTACTTC
cdr3_aa: CASRSGGGETQYF

clone_size: .
j_call: TRBJ2-1
v_call: TRBV11-2
d_call: .
cdr3_nt: TGTGCCAGCAGCTTTGGCCGGGACATATACAATGAGCAGTTCTTC
cdr3_aa: CASSFGRDIYNEQFF

clone_size: .
j_call: TRBJ2-3
v_call: TRBV4-2
d_call: TRBD2
cdr3_nt: TGTGCCAGCAGCCTGACTAGCGGGGAAGATACGCAGTATTTT
cdr3_aa: CASSLTSGEDTQYF

clone_size: .
j_call: TRBJ1-6
v_call: TRBV4-3
d_call: TRBD1
cdr3_nt: TGCGCCAGCAGCCAAGATCGGGACAGGGGGAATTCACCCCTCCACTTT
cdr3_aa: CASSQDRDRGNSPLHF

clone_size: few
j_call: TRBJ1-1
v_call: TRBV6-1
d_call: .
cdr3_nt: TGTGCCAGCAGTGAAATGGGGGCAACTGAAGCTTTCTTT
cdr3_aa: CASSEMGATEAFF

clone_size: .
j_call: TRBJ1-2
v_call: TRBV9
d_call: TRBD1
cdr3_nt: TGTGCCAGCAGCGGGATACAATCACAGACAGGGCTTCGGGGCTACACCTTC
cdr3_aa: CASSGIQSQTGLRGYTF

clone_size: few
j_call: TRBJ2-3
v_call: TRBV7-6
d_call: TRBD1
cdr3_nt: TGTGCCACCACCCTCGGACAGGGCGGCACAGATACGCAGTATTTT
cdr3_aa: CATTLGQGGTDTQYF

clone_size: .
j_call: TRBJ1-1
v_call: TRBV7-2
d_call: .
cdr3_nt: TGTGCCAGCAGCGCGACTCCGCTCATGAACACTGAAGCTTTCTTT
cdr3_aa: CASSATPLMNTEAFF

clone_size: .
j_call: TRBJ1-3
v_call: TRBV7-8
d_call: .
cdr3_nt: TGTGCCAGCAGCTTACGCCACGCGACAGGTGCGGGAAACACCATATATTTT
cdr3_aa: CASSLRHATGAGNTIYF

clone_size: .
j_call: TRBJ2-5
v_call: TRBV7-6
d_call: .
cdr3_nt: TGTGCCAGCAGCTTGGAAGACATGGGAGAGACCCAGTACTTC
cdr3_aa: CASSLEDMGETQYF

clone_size: .
j_call: TRBJ2-2
v_call: TRBV5-1
d_call: .
cdr3_nt: TGCGCCAGCAGCTTGGGAAGCGTTCCCGGGGAGCTGTTTTTT
cdr3_aa: CASSLGSVPGELFF

clone_size: .
j_call: TRBJ2-6
v_call: TRBV5-1
d_call: TRBD2
cdr3_nt: TGCGCCAGCAGCCCGGGACTAGCTGGGGCCAACGTCCTGACTTTC
cdr3_aa: CASSPGLAGANVLTF

clone_size: few
j_call: TRBJ2-3
v_call: TRBV5-4
d_call: .
cdr3_nt: TGTGCCAGCAGCTTGACCCAGGCTAGCACAGATACGCAGTATTTT
cdr3_aa: CASSLTQASTDTQYF

clone_size: .
j_call: TRBJ2-7
v_call: TRBV7-9
d_call: TRBD2
cdr3_nt: TGTGCCAGCAGCTTAGCAGCGACTAGCGGCTCCTACGAGCAGTACTTC
cdr3_aa: CASSLAATSGSYEQYF

clone_size: .
j_call: TRBJ1-3
v_call: TRBV5-6
d_call: TRBD1
cdr3_nt: TGTGCCAGCAGCTTGGCCGGGACAGGGGCTGGAAACACCATATATTTT
cdr3_aa: CASSLAGTGAGNTIYF

clone_size: .
j_call: TRBJ1-2
v_call: TRBV27
d_call: TRBD1
cdr3_nt: TGTGCCAGCTTGCCAGGGGGCAGTATGAACTATGGCTACACCTTC
cdr3_aa: CASLPGGSMNYGYTF

clone_size: few
j_call: TRBJ2-1
v_call: TRBV9
d_call: TRBD2
cdr3_nt: TGTGCCAGCAGCGTAGCCTCGGGACTAGCGGGAATGGGTGAGCAGTTCTTC
cdr3_aa: CASSVASGLAGMGEQFF

clone_size: .
j_call: TRBJ1-6
v_call: TRBV5-1
d_call: .
cdr3_nt: TGCGCCAGCAGCTTGGGACGAGGGGGTAGCTATAATTCACCCCTCCACTTT
cdr3_aa: CASSLGRGGSYNSPLHF

clone_size: .
j_call: TRBJ2-5
v_call: TRBV5-1
d_call: .
cdr3_nt: TGCGCCAGCAGCTCCACAGGGACCGAACAAGAGACCCAGTACTTC
cdr3_aa: CASSSTGTEQETQYF